The present T cell receptor beta chain was sequenced within a study of T cells in Graves' hyperthyroidism and ophthalmopathy. Clinical symptoms, serum thyroxine, TRAb, thyroid ultrasound and orbital computed tomography informed diagnoses. The CDR3 sequence is 12 residues long. V shed 9 bases and J shed 2 bases, with 7 bases lying between them. Germline V gene sequence: CDR1 MNHEY, CDR2 SMNVEV (reference sequence). Amplification yielded TCR beta CDR3 regions, with RNA transcripts as the source. Carried out on the TCR CDR3, a first-round RT-PCR used the HTBI primer set. TCRdb ran MiXCR on the multiplex PCR reads and lists one entry per CDR3 protein. The data show a few hundred thousand distinct CDR3 sequences, around 45% seen once.

The clonotype comes from a woman aged 18-29 years with Graves' hyperthyroidism. Sequencing was performed on peripheral blood or thyroid tissue (not recorded which). The chain uses TRBV27 and TRBJ2-2; D is perhaps TRBD2 (5 bases). As DNA, the CDR3 is TGTGCCAGTGCTAGCAACACCGGGGAGCTGTTTTTT. Its translation is CASASNTGELFF.